This TCR beta chain was sequenced in a study of graft-versus-host responses after intestinal transplantation. Once graft tissue had been processed, intraepithelial and lamina propria lymphocytes were released. TCRdb's copy holds only in-frame clones and misses some; the assay was immunoSEQ multiplex PCR. This sample has some 20,000 clones, with approximately 70% found just once. The CDR3 spans 15 residues. Trimming left V 5 bases short and J 4 bases short, with 17 bases between. Germline CDR1 reads SGHTA; CDR2 reads FQGTGA. This clonotype was sampled from a human patient who received an intestinal transplant, so some T cells may come from the graft donor. The genes are TRBV7-3 and TRBJ1-2, with D unclear. The specimen comprised ileum tissue, sampled roughly 21 days after intestinal transplant. In DNA form, the CDR3 reads TGTGCCAGCAGCCCCCCTTCGTGGTCGGGCTATGGCTACACCTTC. Amino acids: CASSPPSWSGYGYTF.